This passage covers 7 T cell receptor beta chains from one sample sequenced in a study of blood T cell repertoires in COVID-19. Using immunoSEQ multiplex PCR, the repertoire was profiled, and TCRdb retains in-frame clones only, with some absent. The table lists about 240,000 clones, about four fifths of them singletons, with approximately 9.4% in the top ten. The sample taken for sequencing was peripheral blood. The receptors come from a woman of 80 years or more with acute or convalescent COVID-19.

The chain recombines TRBV27 with TRBJ2-5; possible D gene TRBD2, 5 bases. This CDR3 contains 16 residues. The V end lost 2 bases, the J end lost 5 bases, and 18 bases lay between the germline ends. Per the germline V gene, CDR1 is MNHEY and CDR2 is SMNVEV (reference sequence). CDR3 loop: CASSLGLTPTGETQYF. Written as DNA, the CDR3 is TGTGCCAGCAGTTTAGGACTCACCCCAACTGGGGAGACCCAGTACTTC.

The chain uses TRBV27 and TRBJ1-5; 9 positions agree with TRBD1. There are 15 residues in the CDR3. Germline V gene lookup returns CDR1 MNHEY and CDR2 SMNVEV (reference sequence). Trimming at V came to 2 bases and at J to 6 bases, leaving 5 bases not matched to a gene. Here the CDR3 DNA reads TGTGCCAGCAGTTTAACAGGGGGCGCGGGTCAGCCCCAGCATTTT. Protein sequence: CASSLTGGAGQPQHF.

The V call is TRBV3-1 (or the pseudogene TRBV3-2), the J call TRBJ2-1; 12 bases are a match to TRBD2. This CDR3 comprises 20 residues. Germline CDR1 LGHDT, CDR2 YNNKEL (reference sequence). V shed 5 bases, J shed 4 bases, and the junction held 18 bases outside the gene matches. The CDR3 spells CASSSRQASGGAWTYNEQFF. CDR3 bases: TGTGCCAGCAGCTCAAGGCAGGCTAGCGGGGGGGCCTGGACGTACAATGAGCAGTTCTTC.

The J gene is TRBJ1-2, the V gene TRBV3-1 (or the pseudogene TRBV3-2), with D maybe TRBD1 (6 bases). The CDR3 contains 16 residues. V shed 2 bases and J shed 5 bases, with 18 bases lying between them. The germline gives CDR1 LGHDT, CDR2 YNNKEL (reference sequence). The CDR3 loop reads CASSQRRQAGAYGYTF. Here the CDR3 DNA reads TGTGCCAGCAGCCAAAGACGTCAGGCGGGGGCTTATGGCTACACCTTC.

The V gene is TRBV13, the J gene TRBJ1-2; TRBD1 is a possible D gene (5 bases). Germline V CDR1 and CDR2: PRHDT, FYEKMQ (reference sequence). V dropped 5 bases and J dropped 2 bases, with 12 bases sitting between them. The CDR3 is 14 amino acids. The chain's CDR3 is CASSVLGGNYGYTF. The CDR3 DNA sequence: TGTGCCAGCAGCGTTCTTGGGGGGAACTATGGCTACACCTTC.

The chain couples TRBV7-2 to TRBJ1-4, with D hard to call. Per the germline V gene, CDR1 is SGHTA and CDR2 is FQGNSA. V shed 1 base and J shed 8 bases, with 17 bases lying between them. The CDR3 totals 16 residues. Here the CDR3 reads CASSLGAGRGGEKLFF. The CDR3 bases are TGTGCCAGCAGCTTAGGAGCGGGAAGAGGAGGGGAAAAACTGTTTTTT.

This chain joins TRBV6-5 and TRBJ1-2; D call uncertain. The CDR3 totals 15 residues. Germline CDR1 and CDR2: MNHEY and SVGAGI. V shed 8 bases and J shed 5 bases, with 21 bases lying between them. The CDR3 DNA is TGTGCCAGCGCCCGGGCAGTACAAGGAGGATATGGCTACACCTTC. Protein sequence: CASARAVQGGYGYTF.